This T cell receptor (beta chain) was identified in a study of technical replicates of blood from a handful of donors. V dropped 4 bases and J dropped 6; count of bases not matched to a gene: 9. The CDR3 has 14 amino acids. Germline V gene lookup returns CDR1 MNHNS and CDR2 SASEGT. The method was immunoSEQ multiplex PCR; TCRdb's version includes in-frame clones alone and lacks a portion of them. Here the sample spans approximately 85,000 clones, about 92% being singletons. The source is a human donor in good health. Sequencing used T cells isolated from PBMCs. This chain connects TRBV6-1 to TRBJ2-7; 7 nucleotides match TRBD2. In DNA, the CDR3 is TGTGCCAGCAGTGTGGGGGGGTTGATGGGCGAGCAGTACTTC. Translation: CASSVGGLMGEQYF.